The clone carrying this T cell receptor beta chain was recorded many times. The antigen is not known. These data come from a study of T cells after yellow fever vaccination. Study summary: It was SMART-Seq v4 Ultra Low Input that prepared the fractions with low cell numbers. Regarding the study as a whole: Reappearance after the booster was seen for most primary-vaccination clones, at more than 95% CD4 and 70% to 90% CD8.

V lost 4 bases, J lost 0 bases, and 4 bases stayed unmatched. The CDR3 is 16 amino acids. TCR cDNA, made by 5'RACE template switching, carried an added universal primer site and UMIs. TCRdb re-derived calls from the 5' RACE reads in MiXCR, one entry per CDR3 protein. The sample shows a few hundred thousand distinct CDR3 sequences, roughly 8.7% of them seen only once. The chain links TRBV12-3 or TRBV12-4 to TRBJ2-7, with 12 bases identical to TRBD2. The clonotype was recovered from a man younger than 35 who received the YFV17D yellow fever vaccine. The sequences come from PBMCs, collected on the day of the first yellow fever vaccination. CDR3 bases: TGTGCCAGCAGTTACCCTAGCGGGGGGGCCTCCTACGAGCAGTACTTC. Protein product: CASSYPSGGASYEQYF.